Given below is one TCR beta chain in context. Repertoires were generated with immunoSEQ multiplex PCR, while TCRdb's copy carries only in-frame clones and drops some. The table records around 70,000 clones, about 94% of them present only once. Trimming left V 3 bases short and J 6 bases short, with 18 bases between. CDR3 length: 16 residues. Looked up from germline, CDR1 is SGHRS and CDR2 is YFSETQ. The sample is drawn from a study of control samples from healthy donors and cancer patients. The chain employs TRBV5-1 and TRBJ2-2; no clear D gene. Sequencing was performed on blood. This receptor was taken from a woman younger than 45 in good health. The CDR3 DNA is TGCGCCAGCAGCTCAACCCCTCGGGCTGGACCCGGGGAGCTGTTTTTT. Its translation: CASSSTPRAGPGELFF.